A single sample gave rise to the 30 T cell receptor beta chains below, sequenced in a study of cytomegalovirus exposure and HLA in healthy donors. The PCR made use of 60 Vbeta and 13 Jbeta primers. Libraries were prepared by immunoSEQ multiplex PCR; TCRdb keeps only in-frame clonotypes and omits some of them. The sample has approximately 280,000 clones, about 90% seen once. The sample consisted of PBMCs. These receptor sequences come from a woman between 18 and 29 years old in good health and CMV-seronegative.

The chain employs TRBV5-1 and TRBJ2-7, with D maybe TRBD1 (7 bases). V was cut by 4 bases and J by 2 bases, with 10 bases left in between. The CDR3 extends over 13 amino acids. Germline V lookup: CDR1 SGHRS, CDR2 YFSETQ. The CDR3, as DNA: TGCGCCAGCAGCGGAGGGACAGCCTACGAGCAGTACTTC. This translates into CASSGGTAYEQYF. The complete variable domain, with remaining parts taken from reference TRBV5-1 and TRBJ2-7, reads KAGVTQTPRYLIKTRGQQVTLSCSPISGHRSVSWYQQTPGQGLQFLFEYFSETQRNKGNFPGRFSGRQFSNSRSEMNVSTLELGDSALYLCASSGGTAYEQYFGPGTRLTVT.

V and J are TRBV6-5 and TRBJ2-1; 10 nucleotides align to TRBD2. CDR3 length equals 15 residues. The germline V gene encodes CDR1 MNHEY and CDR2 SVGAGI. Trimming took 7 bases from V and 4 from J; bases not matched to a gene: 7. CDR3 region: CASILSGGVYNEQFF. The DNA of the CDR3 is TGTGCCAGCATTCTAAGCGGGGGGGTGTACAATGAGCAGTTCTTC.

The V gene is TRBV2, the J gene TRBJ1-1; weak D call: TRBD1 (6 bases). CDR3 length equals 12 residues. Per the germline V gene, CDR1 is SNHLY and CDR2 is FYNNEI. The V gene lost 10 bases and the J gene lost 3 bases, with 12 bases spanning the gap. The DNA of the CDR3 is TGTGCCACCTCCGAGGGGGACACTGAAGCTTTCTTT. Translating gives CATSEGDTEAFF.

The CDR3 region has the DNA TGTGCCAGTAGGGACAGGGGGCATCATGGCTACACCTTC. The encoded protein is CASRDRGHHGYTF. V gene TRBV19 combines with J gene TRBJ1-2; the match to TRBD1 covers 11 bases. The germline gives CDR1 LNHDA, CDR2 SQIVND (reference sequence). This CDR3 contains 13 residues. J gave up 6 bases and V 6 bases, and 3 bases lay outside the gene matches. Filled out from reference TRBV19 and TRBJ1-2, the complete variable domain reads DGGITQSPKYLFRKEGQNVTLSCEQNLNHDAMYWYRQDPGQGLRLIYYSQIVNDFQKGDIAEGYSVSREKKESFPLTVTSAQKNPTAFYLCASRDRGHHGYTFGSGTRLTVV.

CDR3 sequence (DNA): TGTGCCAGCGGACGGGCAGGGGGCTTGGAGACCCAGTACTTC. Encoded protein: CASGRAGGLETQYF. This chain joins TRBV7-2 and TRBJ2-5, with 8 bases lining up with TRBD1. J gave up 5 bases and V 8 bases, and 10 bases lay outside the gene matches. There are 14 residues in the CDR3. The germline gives CDR1 SGHTA, CDR2 FQGNSA.

In DNA form, the CDR3 reads TGCGCCAGCAGCCCACAGGGGATAGGGCCCTACGAGCAGTACTTC. It translates to CASSPQGIGPYEQYF. This rearrangement joins TRBV5-1 to TRBJ2-7, with 7 bases identical to TRBD1. Germline V CDR1 and CDR2: SGHRS, YFSETQ. The CDR3 has 15 residues. V shed 4 bases and J 2 bases; nucleotides not matched to a gene: 9. Variable domain in full (rest from reference TRBV5-1 and TRBJ2-7): KAGVTQTPRYLIKTRGQQVTLSCSPISGHRSVSWYQQTPGQGLQFLFEYFSETQRNKGNFPGRFSGRQFSNSRSEMNVSTLELGDSALYLCASSPQGIGPYEQYFGPGTRLTVT.

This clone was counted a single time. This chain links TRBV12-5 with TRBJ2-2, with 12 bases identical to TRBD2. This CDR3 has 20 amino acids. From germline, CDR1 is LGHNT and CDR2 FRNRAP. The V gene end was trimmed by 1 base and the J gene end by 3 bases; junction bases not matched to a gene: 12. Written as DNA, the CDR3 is TGTGCTAGTGGTTTGGCCAAAGCCCTACTAGCGGGGGGTTACACCGGGGAGCTGTTTTTT. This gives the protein CASGLAKALLAGGYTGELFF.

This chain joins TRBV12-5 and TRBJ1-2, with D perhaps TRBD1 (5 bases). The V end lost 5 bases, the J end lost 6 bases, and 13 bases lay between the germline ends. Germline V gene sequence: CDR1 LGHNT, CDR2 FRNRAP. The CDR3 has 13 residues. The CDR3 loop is CASGNLGGDGYTF. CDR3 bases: TGTGCTAGTGGTAACCTTGGAGGGGATGGCTACACCTTC.

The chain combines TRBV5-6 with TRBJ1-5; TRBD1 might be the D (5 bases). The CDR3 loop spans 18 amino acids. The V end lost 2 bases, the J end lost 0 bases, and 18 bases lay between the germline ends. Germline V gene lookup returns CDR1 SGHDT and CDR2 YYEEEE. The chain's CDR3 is CASSLMAGGPPSNQPQHF. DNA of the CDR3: TGTGCCAGCAGCTTAATGGCCGGGGGACCTCCTAGCAATCAGCCCCAGCATTTT.

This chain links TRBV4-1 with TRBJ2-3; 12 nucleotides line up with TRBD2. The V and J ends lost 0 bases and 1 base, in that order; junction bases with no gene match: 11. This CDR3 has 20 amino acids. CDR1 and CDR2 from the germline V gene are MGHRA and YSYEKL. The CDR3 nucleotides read TGCGCCAGCAGCCAAGATACGCTAGCGGGGGGGTCTATCGGCACAGATACGCAGTATTTT. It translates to CASSQDTLAGGSIGTDTQYF.

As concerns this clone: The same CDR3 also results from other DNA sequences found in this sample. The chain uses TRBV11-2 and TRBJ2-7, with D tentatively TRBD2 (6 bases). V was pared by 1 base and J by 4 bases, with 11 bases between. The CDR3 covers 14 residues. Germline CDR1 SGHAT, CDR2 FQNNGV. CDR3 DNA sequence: TGTGCCAGCAGCTTAGGGGGAGGCAGTTACGAGCAGTACTTC. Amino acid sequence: CASSLGGGSYEQYF.

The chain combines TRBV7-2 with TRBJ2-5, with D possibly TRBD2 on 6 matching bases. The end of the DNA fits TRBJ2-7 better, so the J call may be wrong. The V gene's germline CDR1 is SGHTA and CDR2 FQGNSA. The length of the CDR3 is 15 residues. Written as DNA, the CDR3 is TGTGCCAGCAGCACTGAGGGACTGCCCGCCTACGAGCAGTACTTC. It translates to CASSTEGLPAYEQYF.

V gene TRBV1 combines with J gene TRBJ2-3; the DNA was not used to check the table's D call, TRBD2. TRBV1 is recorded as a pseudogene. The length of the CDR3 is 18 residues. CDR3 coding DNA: TGCACCAGCAGCCAAGATAAGGGTGGGAGCCCCGGCCCAGATACGCAGTATTTT. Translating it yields CTSSQDKGGSPGPDTQYF.

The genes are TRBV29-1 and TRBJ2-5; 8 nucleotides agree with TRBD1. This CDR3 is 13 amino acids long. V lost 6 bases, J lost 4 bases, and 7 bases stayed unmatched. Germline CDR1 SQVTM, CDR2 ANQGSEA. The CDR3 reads CSVQGDVGETQYF. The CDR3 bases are TGCAGCGTACAGGGGGATGTCGGAGAGACCCAGTACTTC. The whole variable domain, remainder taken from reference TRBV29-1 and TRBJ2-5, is SAVISQKPSRDICQRGTSLTIQCQVDSQVTMMFWYRQQPGQSLTLIATANQGSEATYESGFVIDKFPISRPNLTFSTLTVSNMSPEDSSIYLCSVQGDVGETQYFGPGTRLLVL.

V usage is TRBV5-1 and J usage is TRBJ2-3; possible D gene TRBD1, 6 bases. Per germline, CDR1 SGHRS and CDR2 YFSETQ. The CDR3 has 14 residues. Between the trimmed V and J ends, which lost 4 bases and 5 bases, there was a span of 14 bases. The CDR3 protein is CASSVGQGKDTQYF. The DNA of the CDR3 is TGCGCCAGCAGCGTGGGGCAGGGGAAAGATACGCAGTATTTT.

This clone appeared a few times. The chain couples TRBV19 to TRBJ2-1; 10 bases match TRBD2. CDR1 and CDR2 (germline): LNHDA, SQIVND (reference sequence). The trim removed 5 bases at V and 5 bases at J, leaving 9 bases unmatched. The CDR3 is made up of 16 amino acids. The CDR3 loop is CASSPFTSGANNEQFF. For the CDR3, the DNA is TGTGCCAGTAGTCCGTTCACTAGCGGGGCTAACAATGAGCAGTTCTTC.

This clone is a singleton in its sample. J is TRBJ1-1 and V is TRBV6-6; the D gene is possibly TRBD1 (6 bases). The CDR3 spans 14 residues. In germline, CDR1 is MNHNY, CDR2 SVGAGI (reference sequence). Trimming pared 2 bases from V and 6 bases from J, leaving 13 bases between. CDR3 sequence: CASSYHRVDAEAFF. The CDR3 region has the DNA TGTGCCAGCAGTTACCACAGGGTGGACGCTGAAGCTTTCTTT.

The CDR3 protein is CASSSGTVPFYEQYF. The CDR3 nucleotides read TGTGCCAGCAGTTCGGGGACAGTCCCTTTTTACGAGCAGTACTTC. The chain carries TRBV27 and TRBJ2-5, with 7 nucleotides matching TRBD1. The end of the DNA fits TRBJ2-7 better, so the J call may be wrong. There are 15 residues in the CDR3. Per the germline V gene, CDR1 is MNHEY and CDR2 is SMNVEV (reference sequence).

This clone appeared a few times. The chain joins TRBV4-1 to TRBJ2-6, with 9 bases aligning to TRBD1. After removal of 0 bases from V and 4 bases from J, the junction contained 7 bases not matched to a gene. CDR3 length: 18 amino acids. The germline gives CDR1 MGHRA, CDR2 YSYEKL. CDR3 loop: CASSQDGQGPIGANVLTF. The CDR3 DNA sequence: TGCGCCAGCAGCCAAGACGGACAGGGGCCGATCGGGGCCAACGTCCTGACTTTC.

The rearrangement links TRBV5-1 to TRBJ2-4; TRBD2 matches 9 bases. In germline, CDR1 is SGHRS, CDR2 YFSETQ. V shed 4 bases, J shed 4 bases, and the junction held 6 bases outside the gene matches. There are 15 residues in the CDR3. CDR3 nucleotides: TGCGCCAGCAGCCCGAGACTAGCGGATAAAAACATTCAGTACTTC. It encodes CASSPRLADKNIQYF.

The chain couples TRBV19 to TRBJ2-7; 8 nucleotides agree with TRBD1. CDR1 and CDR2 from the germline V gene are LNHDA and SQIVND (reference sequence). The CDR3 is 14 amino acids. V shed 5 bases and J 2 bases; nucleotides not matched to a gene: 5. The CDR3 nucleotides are TGTGCCAGTAGTGCCGGCAGGGGGCCCTACGAGCAGTACTTC. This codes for CASSAGRGPYEQYF.

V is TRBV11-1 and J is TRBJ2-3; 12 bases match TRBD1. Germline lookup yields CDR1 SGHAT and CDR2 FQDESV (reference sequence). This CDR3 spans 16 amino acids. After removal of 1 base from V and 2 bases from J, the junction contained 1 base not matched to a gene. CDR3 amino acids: CASSLVGQGATDTQYF. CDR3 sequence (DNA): TGTGCCAGCAGCTTAGTGGGACAGGGGGCCACAGATACGCAGTATTTT.

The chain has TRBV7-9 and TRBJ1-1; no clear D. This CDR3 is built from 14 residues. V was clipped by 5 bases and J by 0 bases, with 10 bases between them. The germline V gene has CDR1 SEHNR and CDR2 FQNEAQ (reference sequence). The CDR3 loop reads CASSPAEVNTEAFF. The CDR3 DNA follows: TGTGCCAGCAGCCCCGCCGAGGTGAACACTGAAGCTTTCTTT. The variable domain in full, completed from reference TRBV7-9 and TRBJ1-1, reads DTGVSQNPRHKITKRGQNVTFRCDPISEHNRLYWYRQTLGQGPEFLTYFQNEAQLEKSRLLSDRFSAERPKGSFSTLEIQRTEQGDSAMYLCASSPAEVNTEAFFGQGTRLTVV.

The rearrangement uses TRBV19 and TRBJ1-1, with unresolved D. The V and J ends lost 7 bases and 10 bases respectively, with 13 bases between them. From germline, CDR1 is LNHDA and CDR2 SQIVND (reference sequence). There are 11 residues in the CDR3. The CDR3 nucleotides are TGTGCCAGTAACGAGGCTTCGGGAGCTTTCTTT. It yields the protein CASNEASGAFF.

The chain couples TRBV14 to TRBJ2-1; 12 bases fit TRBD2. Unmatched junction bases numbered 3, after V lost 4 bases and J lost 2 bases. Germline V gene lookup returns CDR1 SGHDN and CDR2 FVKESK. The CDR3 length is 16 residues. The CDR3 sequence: CASSPLAGGAYNEQFF. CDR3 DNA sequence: TGTGCCAGCAGCCCACTAGCGGGGGGAGCCTACAATGAGCAGTTCTTC. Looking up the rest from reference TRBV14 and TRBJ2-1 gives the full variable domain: EAGVTQFPSHSVIEKGQTVTLRCDPISGHDNLYWYRRVMGKEIKFLLHFVKESKQDESGMPNNRFLAERTGGTYSTLKVQPAELEDSGVYFCASSPLAGGAYNEQFFGPGTRLTVL.

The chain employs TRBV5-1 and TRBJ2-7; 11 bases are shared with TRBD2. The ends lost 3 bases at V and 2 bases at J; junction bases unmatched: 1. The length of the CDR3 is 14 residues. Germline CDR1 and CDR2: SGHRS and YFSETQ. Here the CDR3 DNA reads TGCGCCAGCAGCTCGACTAGCGGGGCCTACGAGCAGTACTTC. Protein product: CASSSTSGAYEQYF.

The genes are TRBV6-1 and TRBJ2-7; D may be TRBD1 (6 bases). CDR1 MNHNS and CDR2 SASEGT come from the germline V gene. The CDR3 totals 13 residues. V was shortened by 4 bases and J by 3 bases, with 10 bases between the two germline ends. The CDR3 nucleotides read TGTGCCAGCAGTGCCGACAGGAACTACGAGCAGTACTTC. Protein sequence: CASSADRNYEQYF.

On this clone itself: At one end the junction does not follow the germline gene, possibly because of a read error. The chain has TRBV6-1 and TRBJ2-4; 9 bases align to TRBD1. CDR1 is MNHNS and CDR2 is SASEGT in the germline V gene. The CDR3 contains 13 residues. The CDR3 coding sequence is TGTGCCAGCAGCGAAGACTGGACAGGGGTTCAGTACTTC. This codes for CASSEDWTGVQYF.

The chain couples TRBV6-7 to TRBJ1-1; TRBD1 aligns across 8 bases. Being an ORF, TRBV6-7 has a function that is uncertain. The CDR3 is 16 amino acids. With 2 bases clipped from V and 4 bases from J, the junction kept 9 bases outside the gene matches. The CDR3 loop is CASSYPWTGTSTEAFF. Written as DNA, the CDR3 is TGTGCCAGCAGTTACCCCTGGACAGGGACGAGCACTGAAGCTTTCTTT.

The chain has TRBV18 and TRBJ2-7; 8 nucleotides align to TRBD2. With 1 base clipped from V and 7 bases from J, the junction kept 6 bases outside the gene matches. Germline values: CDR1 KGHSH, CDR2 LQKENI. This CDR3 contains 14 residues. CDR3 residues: CASSPLAGSGEQYF. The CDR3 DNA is TGTGCCAGCTCACCACTAGCGGGGTCGGGAGAGCAGTACTTC.